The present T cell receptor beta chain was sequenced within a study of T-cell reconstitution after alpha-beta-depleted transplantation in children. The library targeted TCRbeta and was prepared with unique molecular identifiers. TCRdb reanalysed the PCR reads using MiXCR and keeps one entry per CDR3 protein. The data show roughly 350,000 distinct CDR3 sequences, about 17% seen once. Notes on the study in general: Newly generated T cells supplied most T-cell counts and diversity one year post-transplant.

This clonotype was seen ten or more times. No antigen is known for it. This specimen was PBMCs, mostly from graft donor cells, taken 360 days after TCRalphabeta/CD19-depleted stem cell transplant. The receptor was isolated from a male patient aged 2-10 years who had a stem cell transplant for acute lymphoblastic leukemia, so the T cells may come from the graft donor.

CDR3 sequence: CASSFWGSSYNEQFF. CDR3 DNA: TGCGCCAGCAGCTTCTGGGGGAGTTCCTACAATGAGCAGTTCTTC. The gene calls are TRBV4-3 and TRBJ2-1; D tentatively fits TRBD1 or TRBD2 (5 bases each). V gave up 5 bases and J gave up 1 base, with 12 bases separating them. CDR1 and CDR2 (germline): LGHNA, YSLEER. CDR3 size: 15 residues.